This T cell receptor (beta chain) was sequenced in a study of blood T cell repertoires in COVID-19. About the study: PBMCs, B-cell-depleted T cells, or T cells provided the cDNA or gDNA that made up the material.

Participants were aged 18 to 89 years, lived in 24 US areas, and enrolled virtually. J lost 10 bases, V lost 2 bases, and 3 bases had no gene match. CDR1 is SGHTA and CDR2 is FQGTGA in the germline V gene. The CDR3 spans 13 residues. Data came from immunoSEQ multiplex PCR; TCRdb stores just in-frame clones and leaves some out. The table includes more than 300,000 clones, roughly 90% detected once. This chain uses TRBV7-3 with TRBJ2-3; 10 nucleotides align to TRBD2. Input material: PBMCs or T cells enriched from blood (not recorded which). The receptor was derived from a woman in her twenties or thirties who had been exposed to COVID-19. The CDR3 is CASSLGLAGAQYF. The CDR3 bases are TGTGCCAGCAGCTTAGGGCTAGCGGGGGCGCAGTATTTT.